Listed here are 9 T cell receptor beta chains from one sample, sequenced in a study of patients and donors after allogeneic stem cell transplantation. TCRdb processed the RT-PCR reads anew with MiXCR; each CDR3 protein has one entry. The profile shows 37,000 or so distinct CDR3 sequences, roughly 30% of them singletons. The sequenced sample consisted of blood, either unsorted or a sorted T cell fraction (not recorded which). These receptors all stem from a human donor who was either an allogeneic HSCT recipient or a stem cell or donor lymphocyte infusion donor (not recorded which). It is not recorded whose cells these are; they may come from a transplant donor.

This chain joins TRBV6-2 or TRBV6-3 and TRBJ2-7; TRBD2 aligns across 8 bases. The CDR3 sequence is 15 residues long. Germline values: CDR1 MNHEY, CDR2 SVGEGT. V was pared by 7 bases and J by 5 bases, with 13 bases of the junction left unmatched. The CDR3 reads CASNRPGLGENEQYF. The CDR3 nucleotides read TGTGCCAGCAACCGACCGGGACTAGGAGAAAACGAGCAGTACTTC.

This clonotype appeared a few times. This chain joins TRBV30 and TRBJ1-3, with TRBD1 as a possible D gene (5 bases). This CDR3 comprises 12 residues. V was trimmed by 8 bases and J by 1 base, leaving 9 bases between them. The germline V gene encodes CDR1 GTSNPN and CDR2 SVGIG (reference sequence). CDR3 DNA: TGTGCCGGAGAGGGGTCTGGAAACACCATATATTTT. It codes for CAGEGSGNTIYF.

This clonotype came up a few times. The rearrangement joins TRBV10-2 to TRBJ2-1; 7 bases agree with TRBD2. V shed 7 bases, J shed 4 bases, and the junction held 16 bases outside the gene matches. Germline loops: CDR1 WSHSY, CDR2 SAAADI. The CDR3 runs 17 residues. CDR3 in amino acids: CASTPNRGRSRYNEQFF. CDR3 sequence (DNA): TGCGCCAGCACCCCTAACCGCGGGAGATCCCGGTACAATGAGCAGTTCTTC.

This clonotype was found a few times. DNA for the CDR3: TGCGCCAGCAGCCGCGGGACACGCAATGAAAAACTGTTTTTT. Protein: CASSRGTRNEKLFF. The chain combines TRBV4-3 with TRBJ1-4; D possibly corresponds to TRBD1 (6 bases). This CDR3 region has 14 residues. V lost 4 bases, J lost 5 bases, and 11 bases lay in between. The germline gives CDR1 LGHNA, CDR2 YSLEER.

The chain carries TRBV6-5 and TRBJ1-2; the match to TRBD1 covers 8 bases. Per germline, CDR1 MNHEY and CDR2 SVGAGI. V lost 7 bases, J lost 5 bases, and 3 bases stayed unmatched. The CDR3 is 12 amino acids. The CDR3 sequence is CASTRTGYGYTF. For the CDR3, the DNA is TGTGCCAGCACCCGGACAGGGTATGGCTACACCTTC.

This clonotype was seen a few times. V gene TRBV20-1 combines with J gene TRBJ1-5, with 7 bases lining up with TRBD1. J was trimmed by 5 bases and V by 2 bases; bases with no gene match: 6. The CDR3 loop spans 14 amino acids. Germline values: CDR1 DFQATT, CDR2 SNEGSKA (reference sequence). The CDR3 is CSARKGQLYQPQHF. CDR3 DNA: TGCAGTGCTAGAAAGGGACAGCTATATCAGCCCCAGCATTTT.

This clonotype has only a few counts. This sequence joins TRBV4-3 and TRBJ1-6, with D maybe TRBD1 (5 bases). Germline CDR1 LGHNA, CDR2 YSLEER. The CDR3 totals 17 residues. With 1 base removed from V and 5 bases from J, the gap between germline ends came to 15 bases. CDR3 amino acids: CASSQGSKGANNSPLHF. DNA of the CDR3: TGCGCCAGCAGCCAAGGAAGTAAAGGGGCAAATAATTCACCCCTCCACTTT.

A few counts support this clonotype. The CDR3 DNA reads as TGTGCCACCAGTGATTCCAGACAGTCCTACGAGCAGTACTTC. This translates into CATSDSRQSYEQYF. This chain connects TRBV24-1 to TRBJ2-7; D is possibly TRBD1 (5 bases). The V and J ends lost 2 bases and 1 base respectively, with 8 bases between them. The CDR3 sequence is 14 residues long. CDR1 is KGHDR, CDR2 SFDVKD, per germline.

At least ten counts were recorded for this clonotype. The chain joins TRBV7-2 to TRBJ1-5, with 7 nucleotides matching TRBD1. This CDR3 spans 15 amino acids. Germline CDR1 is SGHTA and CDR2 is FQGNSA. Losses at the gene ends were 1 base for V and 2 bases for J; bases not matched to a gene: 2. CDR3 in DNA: TGTGCCAGCAGCTTAGTTGGGACAGGCAATCAGCCCCAGCATTTT. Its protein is CASSLVGTGNQPQHF.